This T cell receptor (beta chain) stems from a study of human T cells and chemical hapten exposure. V was clipped by 2 bases and J by 18 bases, with 12 bases between them. This CDR3 is built from 11 residues. The germline gives CDR1 SGDLS, CDR2 YYNGEE. Each CDR3 protein is one row after TCRdb ran MiXCR on the RACE reads. This sample has some 250,000 distinct CDR3 sequences, with approximately 8% found just once. Stated time point: pre-sensitization, week 0. Treatment here: therapeutic diphenylcyclopropenone sensitization with weekly scalp DPC. This receptor was taken from a man aged 18 to 35 with alopecia areata. Some clones in this sample may be carry-over from other donors' samples. Sample: whole blood, taken in connection with sensitization to the hapten diphenylcyclopropenone (DPC). The gene calls are TRBV9 and TRBJ1-6, with D unclear. CDR3 in amino acids: CASSVCYNRHF. CDR3 sequence (DNA): TGTGCCAGCAGCGTTTGCTATAACCGCCACTTT.